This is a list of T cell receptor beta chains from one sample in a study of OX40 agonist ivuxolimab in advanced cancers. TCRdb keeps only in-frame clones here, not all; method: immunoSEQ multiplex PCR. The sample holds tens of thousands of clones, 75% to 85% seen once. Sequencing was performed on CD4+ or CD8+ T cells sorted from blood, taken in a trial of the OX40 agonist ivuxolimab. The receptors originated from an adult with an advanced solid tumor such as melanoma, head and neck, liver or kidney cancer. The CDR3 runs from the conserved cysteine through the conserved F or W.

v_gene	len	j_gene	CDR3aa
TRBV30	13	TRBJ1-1	CAWTGGETSEAFF
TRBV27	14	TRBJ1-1	CASIQLGTYPEAFF
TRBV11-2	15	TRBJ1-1	CASRPGQGANTEAFF
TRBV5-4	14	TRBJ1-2	CASSLSMHNYGYTF
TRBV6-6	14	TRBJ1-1	CASSRRGQEAEAFF
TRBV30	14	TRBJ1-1	CAWSKMQGRTEAFF
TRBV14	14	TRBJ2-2	CASSQRAGTGELFF
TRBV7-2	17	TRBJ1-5	CASSTRTGHYSNQPQHF
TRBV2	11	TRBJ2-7	CASSLSEAQYF
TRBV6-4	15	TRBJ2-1	CASSGLAGGNNEQFF
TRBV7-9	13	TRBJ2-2	CASSLGQAGELFF
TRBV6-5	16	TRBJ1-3	CASSYSGRTSGNTIYF
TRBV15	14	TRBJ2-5	CATSRSGQGETQYF
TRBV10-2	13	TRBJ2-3	CATKGRERDTQYF
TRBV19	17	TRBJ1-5	CASSMGEVGSGWQPQHF
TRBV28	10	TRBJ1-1	CASQTTEAFF
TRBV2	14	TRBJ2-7	CASYAGTISYEQYF
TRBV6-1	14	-	CASGPYPGSYEQYF
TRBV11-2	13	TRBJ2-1	CASSPTILGEQFF
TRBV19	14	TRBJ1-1	CASSRPGRDTEAFF
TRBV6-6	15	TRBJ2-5	CASSYSDSPQETQYF
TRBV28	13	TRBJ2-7	CASHSVTLRGQYF
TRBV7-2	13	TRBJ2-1	CASSLGQHNEQFF
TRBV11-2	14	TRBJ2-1	CASSLGTSGNEQFF
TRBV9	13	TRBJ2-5	CASSAGGGETQYF
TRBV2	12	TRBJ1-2	CASSEALVGYTF
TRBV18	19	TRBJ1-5	CASSPGQGGGYLSNQPQHF
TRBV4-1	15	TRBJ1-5	CASSQERTTGQPQHF
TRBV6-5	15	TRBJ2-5	CASRRNRDGTETQYF
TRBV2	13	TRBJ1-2	CASTFDSDYGYTF
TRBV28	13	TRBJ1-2	CASVTTGSYGYTF
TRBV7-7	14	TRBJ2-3	CASSRRQGADTQYF
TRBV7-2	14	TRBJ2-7	CASSLPSGTRSIDF
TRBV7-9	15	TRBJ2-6	CASSLEGAGANVLTF
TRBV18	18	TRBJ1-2	CASSPMRVRAREIYGYTF
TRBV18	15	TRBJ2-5	CASSLGLAGMETQYF
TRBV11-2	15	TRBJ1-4	CASSGSGYENEKLFF
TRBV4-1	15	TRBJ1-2	CASSQEGTANYGYTF
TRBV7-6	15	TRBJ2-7	CASSQTDSTSYEQYF
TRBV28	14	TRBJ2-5	CASSWNGGRETQYF
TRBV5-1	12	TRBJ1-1	CASSPDRGEAFF
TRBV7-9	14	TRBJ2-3	CASSRSGGTDTQYF
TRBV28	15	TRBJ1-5	CASSQTGGLWQPQHF